This is a list of T cell receptor beta chains from one sample in a study of blood T cells in healthy people across ages. TCRdb used MiXCR to reprocess the 5' RACE reads, holding one entry per CDR3 protein. This sample has about 620,000 distinct CDR3 sequences, with around a fifth found just once. Material for sequencing was blood. These receptor sequences come from a man between 65 and 85 years old in good health. The CDR3 runs from the conserved cysteine through the conserved F or W.

TRBJ2-3,TRBV19,CASSTLQGARTDTQYF
TRBJ1-4,TRBV5-1,CASSLGTGSNEKLFF
TRBJ2-1,TRBV28,CASSPPGTSGTNEQFF
TRBJ2-4,TRBV7-2,CASSVGQANIQYF
TRBJ2-6,TRBV19,CASSIVSGGANVLTF
TRBJ1-2,TRBV29-1,CSVPRTARYGYTF
TRBJ2-1,TRBV5-1,CASSSHSGTGLNEQFF
TRBJ2-5,TRBV7-2,CASSNRGALETQYF
TRBJ2-3,TRBV12-3/TRBV12-4,CASSLVWDEETQYF
TRBJ2-2,TRBV11-2,CASSLNNRGYTGELFF
TRBJ2-2,TRBV7-2,CASSLGWLAGVSGELFF
TRBJ2-2,TRBV10-3,CAISEQGVLGGELFF
TRBJ2-2,TRBV18,CASSPSIRGLTGELFF
TRBJ2-1,TRBV7-9,CASSLVFRNYNEQFF
TRBJ2-4,TRBV28,CASSLGQGAIQYF
TRBJ2-5,TRBV5-1,CASSSTTRQQETQYF
TRBJ2-7,TRBV4-3,CASSQDLWAVYEQYF
TRBJ2-7,TRBV18,CASSRDRGRPYEQYF
.,TRBV20-1,CSALDGGSKDTQHF